This T cell receptor beta chain was documented in a study of control samples from healthy donors and cancer patients. The data were produced by immunoSEQ multiplex PCR, yet TCRdb's version contains in-frame clones alone and is incomplete. The repertoire holds about 130,000 clones, with about 91% as singletons. Sequenced input: blood. The receptor comes from a man between 18 and 35 years old in good health.

CDR3 region: CASSLGDSRGHEQYF. CDR3 sequence (DNA): TGTGCCAGCAGCTTGGGGGACAGCCGTGGCCACGAGCAGTACTTC. The rearrangement links TRBV5-5 to TRBJ2-7; 7 nucleotides agree with TRBD1. Trimming took 0 bases from V and 5 from J; bases not matched to a gene: 8. The CDR3 is 15 amino acids. Per the germline V gene, CDR1 is SGHKS and CDR2 is YYEKEE (reference sequence).